One T cell receptor beta chain is described in this entry. This specimen comes from a study of control samples from healthy donors and cancer patients. Sequenced by immunoSEQ multiplex PCR; TCRdb stores in-frame clones only, minus some. The sample shows over 100,000 clones, roughly 88% of them seen only once. The germline V gene encodes CDR1 KGHSH and CDR2 LQKENI. The CDR3 totals 18 residues. V dropped 3 bases and J dropped 3; count of bases not matched to a gene: 14. The sample comprised blood. The clonotype comes from a man aged 40-49 years in good health. The rearrangement links TRBV18 to TRBJ1-5, with TRBD1 matching 7 bases. In nucleotides, the CDR3 is TGTGCCAGCTCACCGAAGGGAGGGGGCCGTGGTAACAATCAGCCCCAGCATTTT. Its protein product is CASSPKGGGRGNNQPQHF.